This TCR beta chain was sequenced in a study of blood T cell repertoires in COVID-19. About the research overall: COVID-19 samples collected from the United States, Italy and Spain covered acute and convalescent phases. PBMCs, B-cell-depleted T cells, or T cells provided the cDNA or gDNA that made up the material.

Original handling: Reference gene primer amplification yielded estimated nucleated cell counts. Libraries were prepared by immunoSEQ multiplex PCR; TCRdb keeps only in-frame clonotypes and omits some of them. V, J and clone size derive from that table, while D and trimming were established from the DNA sequence. Of 250,000 to 300,000 clones listed, 85% to 90% were seen once; the top ten hold about 5%. The CDR3 length is 13 residues. Germline CDR1 reads LGHDT; CDR2 reads YNNKEL (reference sequence). V gave up 2 bases and J gave up 6 bases, with 11 bases separating them. V and J are TRBV3-1 (or the pseudogene TRBV3-2) and TRBJ2-7, with D hard to call. Sample: peripheral blood. This receptor was taken from a woman aged 55-69 years with COVID-19, enrolled during active disease. In DNA, the CDR3 is TGTGCCAGCAGCCAATTCCCCACCGGCGAGCAGTACTTC. As protein: CASSQFPTGEQYF.